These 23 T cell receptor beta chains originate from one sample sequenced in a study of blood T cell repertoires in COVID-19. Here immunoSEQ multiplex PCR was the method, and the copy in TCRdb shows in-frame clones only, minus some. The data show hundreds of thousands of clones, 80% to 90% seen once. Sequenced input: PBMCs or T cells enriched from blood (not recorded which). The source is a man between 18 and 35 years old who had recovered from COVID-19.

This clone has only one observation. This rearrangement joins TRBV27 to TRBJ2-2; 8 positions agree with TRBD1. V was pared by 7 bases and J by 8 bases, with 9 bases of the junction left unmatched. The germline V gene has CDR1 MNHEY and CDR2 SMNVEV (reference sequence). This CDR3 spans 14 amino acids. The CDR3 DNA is TGTGCCAGCACCCTGGGACAGGTAGAGGGGGAGCTGTTTTTT. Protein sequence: CASTLGQVEGELFF.

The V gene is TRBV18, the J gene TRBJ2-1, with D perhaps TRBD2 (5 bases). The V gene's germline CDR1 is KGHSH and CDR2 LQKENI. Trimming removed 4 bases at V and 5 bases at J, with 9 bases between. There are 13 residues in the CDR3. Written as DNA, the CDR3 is TGTGCCAGCTCACTGGAGAGGGACAATGAGCAGTTCTTC. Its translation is CASSLERDNEQFF.

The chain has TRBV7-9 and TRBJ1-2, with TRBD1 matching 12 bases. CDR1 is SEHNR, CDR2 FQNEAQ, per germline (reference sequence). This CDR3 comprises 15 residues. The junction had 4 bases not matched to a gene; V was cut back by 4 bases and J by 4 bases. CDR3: CASSSPGQGAYGYTF. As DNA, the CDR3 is TGTGCCAGCAGCTCTCCGGGACAGGGGGCCTATGGCTACACCTTC.

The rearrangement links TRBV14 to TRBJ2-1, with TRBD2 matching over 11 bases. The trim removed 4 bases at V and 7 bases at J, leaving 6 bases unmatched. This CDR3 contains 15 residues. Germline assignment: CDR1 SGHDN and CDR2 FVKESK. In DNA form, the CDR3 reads TGTGCCAGCAGCCTCCTAGCGGGGGGAGTGAATGAGCAGTTCTTC. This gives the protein CASSLLAGGVNEQFF.

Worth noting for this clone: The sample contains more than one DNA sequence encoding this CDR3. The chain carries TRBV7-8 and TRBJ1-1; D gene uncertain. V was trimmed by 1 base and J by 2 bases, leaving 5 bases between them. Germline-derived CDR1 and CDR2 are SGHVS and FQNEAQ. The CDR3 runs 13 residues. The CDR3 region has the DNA TGTGCCAGCAGCTTAGATAGAAACACTGAAGCTTTCTTT. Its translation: CASSLDRNTEAFF.

CDR3 region: CASSLRDFSTGELFF. CDR3 bases: TGTGCCAGCAGCTTAAGGGACTTTTCCACCGGGGAGCTGTTTTTT. The chain joins TRBV7-9 to TRBJ2-2, with D possibly being TRBD2 (6 bases). V lost 2 bases to trimming and J lost 4 bases, with 11 bases between them. The CDR3 covers 15 residues. Germline CDR1 and CDR2: SEHNR and FQNEAQ (reference sequence).

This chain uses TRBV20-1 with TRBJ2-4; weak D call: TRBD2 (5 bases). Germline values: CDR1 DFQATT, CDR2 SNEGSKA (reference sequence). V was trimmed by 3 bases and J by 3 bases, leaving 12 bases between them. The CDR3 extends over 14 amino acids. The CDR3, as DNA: TGCAGTGCTAGTCCGGGGATCGGCAAAAACATTCAGTACTTC. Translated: CSASPGIGKNIQYF.

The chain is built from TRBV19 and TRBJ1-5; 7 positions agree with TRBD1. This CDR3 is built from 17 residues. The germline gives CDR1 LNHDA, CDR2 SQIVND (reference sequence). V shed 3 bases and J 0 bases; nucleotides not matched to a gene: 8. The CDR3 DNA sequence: TGTGCCAGTAGTATCAAATCCGGGACAGATAGCAATCAGCCCCAGCATTTT. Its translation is CASSIKSGTDSNQPQHF.

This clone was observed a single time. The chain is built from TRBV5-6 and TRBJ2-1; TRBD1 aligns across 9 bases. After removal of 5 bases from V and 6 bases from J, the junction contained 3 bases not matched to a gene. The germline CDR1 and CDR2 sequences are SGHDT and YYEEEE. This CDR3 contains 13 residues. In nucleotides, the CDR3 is TGTGCCAGCAGTCCGGGACAGGGCAATGAGCAGTTCTTC. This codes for CASSPGQGNEQFF.

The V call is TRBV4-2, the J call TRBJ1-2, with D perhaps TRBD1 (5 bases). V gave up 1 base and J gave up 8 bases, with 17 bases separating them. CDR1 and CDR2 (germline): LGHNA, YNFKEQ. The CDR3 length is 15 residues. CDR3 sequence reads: CASSQGPGQTEGYTF. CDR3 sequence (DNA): TGTGCCAGCAGCCAAGGGCCAGGGCAAACGGAAGGCTACACCTTC.

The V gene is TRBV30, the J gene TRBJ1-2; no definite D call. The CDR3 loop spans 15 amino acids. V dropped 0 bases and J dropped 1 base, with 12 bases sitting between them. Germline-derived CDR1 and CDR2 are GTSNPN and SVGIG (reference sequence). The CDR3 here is CAWSVRNSFNYGYTF. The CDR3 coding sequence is TGTGCCTGGAGTGTACGGAACAGTTTTAACTATGGCTACACCTTC.

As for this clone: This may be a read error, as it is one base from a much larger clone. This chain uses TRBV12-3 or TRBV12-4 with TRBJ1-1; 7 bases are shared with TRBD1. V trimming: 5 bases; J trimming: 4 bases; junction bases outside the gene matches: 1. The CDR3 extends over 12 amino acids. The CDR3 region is CASSPGGTEAFF. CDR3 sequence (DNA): TGTGCCAGCAGTCCAGGGGGCACTGAAGCTTTCTTT.

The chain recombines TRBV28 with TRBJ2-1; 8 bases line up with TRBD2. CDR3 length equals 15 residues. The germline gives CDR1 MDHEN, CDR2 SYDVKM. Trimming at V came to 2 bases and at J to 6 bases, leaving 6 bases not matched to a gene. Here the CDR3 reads CASSLGASGRNEQFF. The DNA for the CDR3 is TGTGCCAGCAGTTTAGGGGCTAGCGGGCGCAATGAGCAGTTCTTC.

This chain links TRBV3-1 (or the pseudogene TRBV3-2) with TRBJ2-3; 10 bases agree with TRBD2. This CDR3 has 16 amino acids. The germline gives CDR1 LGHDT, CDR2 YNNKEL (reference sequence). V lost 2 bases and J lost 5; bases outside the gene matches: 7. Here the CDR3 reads CASSQQASGGGDTQYF. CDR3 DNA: TGTGCCAGCAGCCAACAGGCTAGCGGGGGAGGAGATACGCAGTATTTT.

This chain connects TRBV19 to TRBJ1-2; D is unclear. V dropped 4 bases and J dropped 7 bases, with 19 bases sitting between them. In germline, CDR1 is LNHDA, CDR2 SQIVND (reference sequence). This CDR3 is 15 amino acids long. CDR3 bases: TGTGCCAGTAGTACAACATGGCGGGCAGGCCCTGGCTACACCTTC. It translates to CASSTTWRAGPGYTF.

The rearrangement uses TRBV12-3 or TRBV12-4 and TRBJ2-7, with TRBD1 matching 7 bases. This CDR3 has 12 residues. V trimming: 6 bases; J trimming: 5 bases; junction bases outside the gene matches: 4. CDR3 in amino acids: CASRFDRDEQYF. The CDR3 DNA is TGTGCCAGCAGGTTCGACAGGGACGAGCAGTACTTC.

The CDR3 coding sequence is TGTGCCAGCAGCTTAGAAACTGTGGTAGAAGCTTTCTTT. It encodes CASSLETVVEAFF. The V call is TRBV11-2, the J call TRBJ1-1; D call uncertain. Per the germline V gene, CDR1 is SGHAT and CDR2 is FQNNGV. V was cut by 0 bases and J by 8 bases, with 10 bases left in between. CDR3 size: 13 residues.

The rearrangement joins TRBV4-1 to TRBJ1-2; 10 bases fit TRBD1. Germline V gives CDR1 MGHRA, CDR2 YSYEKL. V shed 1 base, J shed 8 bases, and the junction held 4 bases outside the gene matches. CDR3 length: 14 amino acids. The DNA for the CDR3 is TGCGCCAGCAGCCAAGTTGGACAGGGGGAAGGCTACACCTTC. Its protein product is CASSQVGQGEGYTF.

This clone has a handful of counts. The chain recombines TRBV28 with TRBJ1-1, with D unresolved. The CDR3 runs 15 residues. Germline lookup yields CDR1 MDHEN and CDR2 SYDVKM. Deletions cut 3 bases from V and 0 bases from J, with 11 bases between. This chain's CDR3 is CASSLGRRMNTEAFF. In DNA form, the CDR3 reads TGTGCCAGCAGTTTGGGCAGAAGGATGAACACTGAAGCTTTCTTT.

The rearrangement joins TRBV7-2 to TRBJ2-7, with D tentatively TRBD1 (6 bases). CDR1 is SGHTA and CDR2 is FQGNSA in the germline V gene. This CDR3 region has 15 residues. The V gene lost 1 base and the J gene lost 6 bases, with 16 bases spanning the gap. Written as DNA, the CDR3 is TGTGCCAGCAGCTTAGACAGGGTATCCTATGGCGAGCAGTACTTC. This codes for CASSLDRVSYGEQYF. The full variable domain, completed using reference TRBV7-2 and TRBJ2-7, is GAGVSQSPSNKVTEKGKDVELRCDPISGHTALYWYRQSLGQGLEFLIYFQGNSAPDKSGLPSDRFSAERTGGSVSTLTIQRTQQEDSAVYLCASSLDRVSYGEQYFGPGTRLTVT.

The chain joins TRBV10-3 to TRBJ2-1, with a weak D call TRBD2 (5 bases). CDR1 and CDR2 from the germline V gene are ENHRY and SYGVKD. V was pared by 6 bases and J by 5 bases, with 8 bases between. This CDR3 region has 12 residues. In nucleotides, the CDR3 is TGTGCCATCAGGGGTAGCGACAATGAGCAGTTCTTC. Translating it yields CAIRGSDNEQFF.

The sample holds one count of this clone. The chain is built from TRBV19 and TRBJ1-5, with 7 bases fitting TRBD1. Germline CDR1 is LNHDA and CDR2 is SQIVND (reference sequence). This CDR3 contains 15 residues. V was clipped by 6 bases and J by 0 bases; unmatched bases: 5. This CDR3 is CASSDTGDSNQPQHF. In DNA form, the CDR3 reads TGTGCCAGTAGCGATACAGGGGATAGCAATCAGCCCCAGCATTTT.

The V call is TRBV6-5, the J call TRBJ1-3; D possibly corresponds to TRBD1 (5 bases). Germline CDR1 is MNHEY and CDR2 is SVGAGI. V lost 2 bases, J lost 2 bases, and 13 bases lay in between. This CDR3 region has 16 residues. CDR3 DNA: TGTGCCAGCAGTTACGGGCAAGGGGCGACTGGAAACACCATATATTTT. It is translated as CASSYGQGATGNTIYF.